What follows describes a single TCR beta chain. This sample was included in a study of OX40 agonist ivuxolimab in advanced cancers. In the study overall: At around 81% male, the cohort had a mean age of 60 years, ranging from roughly 20 to 80.

Using immunoSEQ multiplex PCR, the repertoire was profiled, and TCRdb retains in-frame clones only, with some absent. This table has about 73,000 clones, just under 90% appearing once. Trimming removed 4 bases from V and 1 base from J, with 4 bases in between. Germline V gene sequence: CDR1 LNHDA, CDR2 SQIVND (reference sequence). This CDR3 is 12 amino acids long. The input for sequencing was CD4+ or CD8+ T cells sorted from blood, taken in a trial of the OX40 agonist ivuxolimab. This TCR was recovered from an adult with an advanced solid tumor such as melanoma, head and neck, liver or kidney cancer. J is TRBJ1-1 and V is TRBV19; unclear D gene. The CDR3 is CASSKGNTEAFF. The CDR3 region has the DNA TGTGCCAGTAGTAAGGGGAACACTGAAGCTTTCTTT.